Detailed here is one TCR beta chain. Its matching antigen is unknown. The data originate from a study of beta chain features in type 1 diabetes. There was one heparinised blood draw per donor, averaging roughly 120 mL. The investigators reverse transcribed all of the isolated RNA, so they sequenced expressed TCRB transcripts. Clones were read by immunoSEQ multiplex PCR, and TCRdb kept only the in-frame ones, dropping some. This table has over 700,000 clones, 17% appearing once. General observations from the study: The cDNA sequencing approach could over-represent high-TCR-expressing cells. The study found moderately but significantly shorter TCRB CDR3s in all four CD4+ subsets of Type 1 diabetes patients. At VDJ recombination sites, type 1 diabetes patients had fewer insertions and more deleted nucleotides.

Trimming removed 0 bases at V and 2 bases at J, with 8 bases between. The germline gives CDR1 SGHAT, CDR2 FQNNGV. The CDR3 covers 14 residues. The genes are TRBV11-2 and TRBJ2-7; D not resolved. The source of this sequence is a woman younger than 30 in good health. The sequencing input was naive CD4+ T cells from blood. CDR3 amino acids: CASSLDLSAYEQYF. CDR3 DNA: TGTGCCAGCAGCTTAGATCTTTCTGCCTACGAGCAGTACTTC. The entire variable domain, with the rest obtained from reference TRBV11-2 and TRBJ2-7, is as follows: EAGVAQSPRYKIIEKRQSVAFWCNPISGHATLYWYQQILGQGPKLLIQFQNNGVVDDSQLPKDRFSAERLKGVDSTLKIQPAKLEDSAVYLCASSLDLSAYEQYFGPGTRLTVT.